The sequence of this T cell receptor (beta chain) was determined in a study of blood T cell repertoires in COVID-19. In the study overall: Both acute and convalescent COVID-19 samples were obtained from the United States, Italy and Spain. Sources were T cells, B-cell-depleted T cells, or PBMCs; the material itself was cDNA or gDNA.

This table comes from immunoSEQ multiplex PCR, and its TCRdb copy is limited to in-frame clones, with some not included. The sample shows approximately 440,000 clones, roughly 87% of them seen only once. Germline V gene lookup returns CDR1 MGHRA and CDR2 YSYEKL. Trimming took off 3 bases at V and 9 bases at J, with 17 bases between the two ends. CDR3 size: 14 residues. Recruitment covered 20 to 25 US areas and drew participants whose ages spanned roughly 18 to 89 years. The sample was PBMCs or T cells enriched from blood (not recorded which). The TCR was taken from a woman aged 18-30 years who had recovered from COVID-19. V gene TRBV4-1 combines with J gene TRBJ1-2, with D possibly matching TRBD1 (6 bases). The CDR3 DNA sequence: TGCGCCAGCAGCCACGCTACAGGGTTGAGAAGCTACACCTTC. Protein: CASSHATGLRSYTF.